What follows is one T cell receptor (beta chain) and its context. TCRdb re-called the 5' RACE reads with MiXCR, one entry per CDR3 protein. Here the sample spans roughly 370,000 distinct CDR3 sequences, roughly 15% being singletons. V gave up 5 bases and J gave up 0 bases; unmatched junction bases: 6. CDR3 size: 15 residues. Per germline, CDR1 MNHEY and CDR2 SVGEGT. These data are taken from a study of T-cell memory formation after mild COVID-19. The sequenced material came from PBMCs or a T cell subset sorted from them (not recorded which). V gene TRBV6-2 or TRBV6-3 combines with J gene TRBJ1-1; TRBD1 agrees at 7 bases. This clonotype was obtained from a man aged 18 to 30 who had mild COVID-19 (a few samples of this study predate the infection). Cell type and time point are not known. For the CDR3, the DNA is TGTGCCAGCAGTCGACGGGACAGCTTGAACACTGAAGCTTTCTTT. Protein: CASSRRDSLNTEAFF.